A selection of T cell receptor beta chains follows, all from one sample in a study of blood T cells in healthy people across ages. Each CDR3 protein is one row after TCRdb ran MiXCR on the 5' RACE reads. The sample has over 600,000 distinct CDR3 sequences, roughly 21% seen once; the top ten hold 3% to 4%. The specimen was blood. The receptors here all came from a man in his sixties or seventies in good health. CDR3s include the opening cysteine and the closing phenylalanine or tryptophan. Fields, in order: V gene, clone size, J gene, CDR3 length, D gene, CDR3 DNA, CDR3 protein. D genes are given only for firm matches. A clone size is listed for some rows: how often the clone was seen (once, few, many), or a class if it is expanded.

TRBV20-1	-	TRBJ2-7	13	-	TGCAGTGCTACCCCAGGGGGGGCCTACGAGCAGTACTTC	CSATPGGAYEQYF
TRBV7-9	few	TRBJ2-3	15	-	TGTGCCAGCAGACCCAGGTTTTTTTTTAAGGATACGCAGTATTTT	CASRPRFFFKDTQYF
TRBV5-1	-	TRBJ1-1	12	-	TGCGCCAGCAGCTTGAGTGAGAGTGAAGCTTTCTTT	CASSLSESEAFF
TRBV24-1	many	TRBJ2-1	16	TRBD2	TGTGCCACCTCTGGGACTAGCGGGAGTTTGAGCAATGAGCAGTTCTTC	CATSGTSGSLSNEQFF
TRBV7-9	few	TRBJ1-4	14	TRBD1	TGTGCCAGCAACATTGGACAGGATGGTGAAAAACTGTTTTTT	CASNIGQDGEKLFF
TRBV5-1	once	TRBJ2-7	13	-	TGCGCCAGCAGCTCACTAGGTCTCTACGAGCAGTACTTC	CASSSLGLYEQYF
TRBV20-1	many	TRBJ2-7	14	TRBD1	TGCAGTGCTAGACCACTGACAGGGAACTACGAGCAGTACTTC	CSARPLTGNYEQYF
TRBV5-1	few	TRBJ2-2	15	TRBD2	TGCGCCAGCACCTCTAGCGGGAGCAATACCGGGGAGCTGTTTTTT	CASTSSGSNTGELFF
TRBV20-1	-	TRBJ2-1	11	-	TGCAGTGCTAGACCCTTTGCTGAGCAGTTCTTC	CSARPFAEQFF
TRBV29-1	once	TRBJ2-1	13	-	TGCAGCATGGATGCCGGGGAGGTCAATGAGCAGTTCTTC	CSMDAGEVNEQFF
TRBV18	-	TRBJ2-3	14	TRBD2	TGTGCCAGCTCCGTAGCGGGAGGGGCAGATACGCAGTATTTT	CASSVAGGADTQYF
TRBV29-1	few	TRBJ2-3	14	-	TGCAGCGTTGAACTAGGGGCCCGCACAGATACGCAGTATTTT	CSVELGARTDTQYF
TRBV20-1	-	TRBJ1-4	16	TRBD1	TGCAGTGCTAGAGCCCCCCCGGGACAGGGGAATGAAAAACTGTTTTTT	CSARAPPGQGNEKLFF
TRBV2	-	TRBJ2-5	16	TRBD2	TGTGCCAGCAGTGAAAGGGTAGCGGGAGGATTGGAGACCCAGTACTTC	CASSERVAGGLETQYF
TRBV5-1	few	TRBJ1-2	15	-	TGCGCCAGCAGCTTGGCCGGGCAGGGAGGCTATGGCTACACCTTC	CASSLAGQGGYGYTF
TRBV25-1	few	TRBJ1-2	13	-	TGTGCCAGCAGTGAATCGGGGCTCTATGGCTACACCTTC	CASSESGLYGYTF
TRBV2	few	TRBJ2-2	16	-	TGTGCCAGCAGTGAAGCTCCCCAGAAGATAACCGGGGAGCTGTTTTTT	CASSEAPQKITGELFF
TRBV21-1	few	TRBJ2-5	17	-	TGTGCCAGCAGCAACCAGAGGGATCAGGGAGGTCAAGAGACCCAGTACTTC	CASSNQRDQGGQETQYF
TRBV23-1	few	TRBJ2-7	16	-	TGCGCCAGCAGTCAATCTTGGGCAGATGACTCCTACGAGCAGTACTTC	CASSQSWADDSYEQYF
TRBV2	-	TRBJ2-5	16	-	TGTGCCAGCAGTAAAGACGGCCTAGCGAGTAAAGAGACCCAGTACTTC	CASSKDGLASKETQYF
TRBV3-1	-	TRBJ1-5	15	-	TGTGCCAGCAGCCCGGACATGGGAGACAATCAGCCCCAGCATTTT	CASSPDMGDNQPQHF
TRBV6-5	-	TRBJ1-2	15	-	TGTGCCAGCAGTTACTCGGCAGGGCCCAACTATGGCTACACCTTC	CASSYSAGPNYGYTF